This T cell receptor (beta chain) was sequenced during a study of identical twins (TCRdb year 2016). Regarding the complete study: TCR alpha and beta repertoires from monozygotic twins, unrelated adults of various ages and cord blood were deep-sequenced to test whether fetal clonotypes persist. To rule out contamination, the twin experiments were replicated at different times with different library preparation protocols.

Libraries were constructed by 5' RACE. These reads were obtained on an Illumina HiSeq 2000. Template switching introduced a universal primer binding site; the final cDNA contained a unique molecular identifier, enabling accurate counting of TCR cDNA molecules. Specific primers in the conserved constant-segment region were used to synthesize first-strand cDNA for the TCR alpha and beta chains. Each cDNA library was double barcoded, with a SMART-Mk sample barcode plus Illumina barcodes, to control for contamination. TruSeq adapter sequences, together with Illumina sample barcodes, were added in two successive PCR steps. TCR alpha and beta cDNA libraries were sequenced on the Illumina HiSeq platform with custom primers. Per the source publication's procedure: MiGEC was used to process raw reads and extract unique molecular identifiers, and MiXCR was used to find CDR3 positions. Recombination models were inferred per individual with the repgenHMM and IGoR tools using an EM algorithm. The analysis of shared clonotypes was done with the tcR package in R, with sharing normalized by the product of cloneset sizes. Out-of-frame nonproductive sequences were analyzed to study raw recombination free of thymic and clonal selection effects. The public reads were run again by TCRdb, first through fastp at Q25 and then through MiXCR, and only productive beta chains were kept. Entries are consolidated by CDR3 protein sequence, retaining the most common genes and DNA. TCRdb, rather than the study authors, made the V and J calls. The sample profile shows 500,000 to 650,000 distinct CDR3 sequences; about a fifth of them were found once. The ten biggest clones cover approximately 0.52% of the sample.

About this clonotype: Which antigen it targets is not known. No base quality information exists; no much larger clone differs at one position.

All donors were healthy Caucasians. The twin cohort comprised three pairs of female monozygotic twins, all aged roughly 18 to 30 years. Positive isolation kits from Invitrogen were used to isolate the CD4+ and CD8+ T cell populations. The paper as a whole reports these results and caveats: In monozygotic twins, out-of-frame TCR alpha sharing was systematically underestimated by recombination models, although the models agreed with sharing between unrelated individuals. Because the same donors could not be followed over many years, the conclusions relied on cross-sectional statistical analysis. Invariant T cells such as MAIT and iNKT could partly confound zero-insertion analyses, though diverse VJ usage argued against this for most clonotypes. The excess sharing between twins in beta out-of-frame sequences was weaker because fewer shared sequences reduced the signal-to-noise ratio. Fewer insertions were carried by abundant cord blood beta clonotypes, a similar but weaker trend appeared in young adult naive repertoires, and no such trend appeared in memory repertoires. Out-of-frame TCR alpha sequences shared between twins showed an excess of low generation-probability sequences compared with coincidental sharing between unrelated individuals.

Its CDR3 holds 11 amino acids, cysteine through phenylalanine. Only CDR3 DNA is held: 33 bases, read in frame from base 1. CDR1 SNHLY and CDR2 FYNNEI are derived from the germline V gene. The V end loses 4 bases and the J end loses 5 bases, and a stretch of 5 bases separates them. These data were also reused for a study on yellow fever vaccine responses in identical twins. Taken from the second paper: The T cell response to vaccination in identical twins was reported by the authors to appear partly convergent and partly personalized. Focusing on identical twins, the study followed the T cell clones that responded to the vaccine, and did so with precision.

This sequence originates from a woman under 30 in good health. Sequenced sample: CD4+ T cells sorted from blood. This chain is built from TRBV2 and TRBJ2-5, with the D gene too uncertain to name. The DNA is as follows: TGTGCCAGCAGTGGGATGGAGACCCAGTACTTC. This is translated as CASSGMETQYF.